This T cell receptor (beta chain) was recovered during a study of shared clonotypes between healthy human individuals. Turning to the study itself: The people who gave samples were a couple of women and a few men aged 18 to 49.

Findings of the study overall: Deeper or shallower sequencing was expected to change how clonotypes are shared among donors.

Germline loops: CDR1 LNHDA, CDR2 SQIVND (reference sequence). Trimming left V 7 bases short and J 0 bases short, with 30 bases between. The CDR3 consists of 21 residues. A word on this clone: Its antigen is unknown.

Assay runs were performed at deep level. TCRdb keeps only in-frame clones here, not all; method: immunoSEQ multiplex PCR. The top ten hold under 11% of the sample, which has roughly 200,000 clones, approximately 60% seen once. Material: memory CD4+ T cells sorted from blood. Sample subset: CD45RA-negative fraction. The clonotype originates from a man aged 30 to 45 in good health. The chain has TRBV19 and TRBJ2-2, with D possibly TRBD2 on 6 matching bases. Here the CDR3 reads CASTPGGRGLWRFANTGELFF. The CDR3 nucleotides read TGTGCCAGTACCCCCGGGGGAAGGGGCCTCTGGCGATTCGCGAACACCGGGGAGCTGTTTTTT.